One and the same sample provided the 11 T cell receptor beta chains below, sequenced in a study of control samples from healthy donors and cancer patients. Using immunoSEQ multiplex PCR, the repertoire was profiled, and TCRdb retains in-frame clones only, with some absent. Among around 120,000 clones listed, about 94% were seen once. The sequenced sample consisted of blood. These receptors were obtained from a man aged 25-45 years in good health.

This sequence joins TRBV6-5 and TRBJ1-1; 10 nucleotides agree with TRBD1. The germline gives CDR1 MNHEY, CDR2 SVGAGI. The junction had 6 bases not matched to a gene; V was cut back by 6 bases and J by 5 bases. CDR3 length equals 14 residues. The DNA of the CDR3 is TGTGCCAGCAGGTCCAGGACAGGGGGGACTGAAGCTTTCTTT. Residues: CASRSRTGGTEAFF.

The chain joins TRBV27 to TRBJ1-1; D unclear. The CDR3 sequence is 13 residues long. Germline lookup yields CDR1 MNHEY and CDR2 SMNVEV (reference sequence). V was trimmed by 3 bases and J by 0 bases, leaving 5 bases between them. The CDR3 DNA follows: TGTGCCAGCAGTTTCTCCTTGAACACTGAAGCTTTCTTT. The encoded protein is CASSFSLNTEAFF.

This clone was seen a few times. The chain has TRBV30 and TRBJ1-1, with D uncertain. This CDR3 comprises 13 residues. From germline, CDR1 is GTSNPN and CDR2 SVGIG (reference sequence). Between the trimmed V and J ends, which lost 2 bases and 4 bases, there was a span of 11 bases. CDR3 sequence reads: CAWSLERVTEAFF. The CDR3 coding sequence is TGTGCCTGGAGTCTAGAACGGGTCACTGAAGCTTTCTTT.

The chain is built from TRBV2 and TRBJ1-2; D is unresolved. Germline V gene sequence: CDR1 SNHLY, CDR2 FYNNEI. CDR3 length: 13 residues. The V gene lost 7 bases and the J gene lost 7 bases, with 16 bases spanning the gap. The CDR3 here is CASTPDDIAGYTF. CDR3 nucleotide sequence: TGTGCCAGCACACCAGATGATATTGCTGGCTACACCTTC.

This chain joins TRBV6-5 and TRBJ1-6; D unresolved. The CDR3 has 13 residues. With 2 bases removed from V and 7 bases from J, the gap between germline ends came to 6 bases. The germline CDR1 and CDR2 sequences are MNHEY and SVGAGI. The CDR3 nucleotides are TGTGCCAGCAGTTACCAACAGAATTCACCCCTCCACTTT. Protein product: CASSYQQNSPLHF.

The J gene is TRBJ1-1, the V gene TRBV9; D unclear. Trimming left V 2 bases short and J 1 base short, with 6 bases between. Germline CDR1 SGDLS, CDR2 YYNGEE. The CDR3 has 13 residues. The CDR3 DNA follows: TGTGCCAGCAGCGTCTCAGGGAACACTGAAGCTTTCTTT. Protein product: CASSVSGNTEAFF.

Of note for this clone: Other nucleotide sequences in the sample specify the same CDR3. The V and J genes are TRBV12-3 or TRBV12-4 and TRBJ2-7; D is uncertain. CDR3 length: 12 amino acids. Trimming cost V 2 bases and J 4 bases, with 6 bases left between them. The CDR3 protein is CASSLSGYEQYF. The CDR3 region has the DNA TGTGCCAGCAGTTTATCCGGATACGAGCAGTACTTC.

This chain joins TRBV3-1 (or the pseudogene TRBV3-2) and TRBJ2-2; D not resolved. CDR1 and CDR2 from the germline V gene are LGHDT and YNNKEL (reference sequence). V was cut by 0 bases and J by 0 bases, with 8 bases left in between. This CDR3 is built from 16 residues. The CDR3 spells CASSQDRLANTGELFF. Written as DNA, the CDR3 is TGTGCCAGCAGCCAAGATAGGCTAGCGAACACCGGGGAGCTGTTTTTT.

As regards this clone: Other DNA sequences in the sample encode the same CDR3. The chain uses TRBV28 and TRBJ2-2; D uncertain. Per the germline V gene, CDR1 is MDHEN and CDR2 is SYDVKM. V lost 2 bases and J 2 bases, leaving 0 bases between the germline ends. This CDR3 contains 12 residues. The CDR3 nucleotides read TGTGCCAGCAGTTTAAACACCGGGGAGCTGTTTTTT. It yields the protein CASSLNTGELFF. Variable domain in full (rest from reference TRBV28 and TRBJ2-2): DVKVTQSSRYLVKRTGEKVFLECVQDMDHENMFWYRQDPGLGLRLIYFSYDVKMKEKGDIPEGYSVSREKKERFSLILESASTNQTSMYLCASSLNTGELFFGEGSRLTVL.

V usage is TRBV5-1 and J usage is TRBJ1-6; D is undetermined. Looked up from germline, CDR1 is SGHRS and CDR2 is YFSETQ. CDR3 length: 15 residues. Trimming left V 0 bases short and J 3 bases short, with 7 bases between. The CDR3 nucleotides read TGCGCCAGCAGCTTGGAGGGCGGCTATAATTCACCCCTCCACTTT. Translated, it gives CASSLEGGYNSPLHF.

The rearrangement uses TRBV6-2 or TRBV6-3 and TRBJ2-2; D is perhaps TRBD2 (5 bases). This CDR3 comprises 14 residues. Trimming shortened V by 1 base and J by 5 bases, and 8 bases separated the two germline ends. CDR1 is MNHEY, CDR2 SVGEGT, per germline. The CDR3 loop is CASSYFGVTGELFF. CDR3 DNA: TGTGCCAGCAGTTACTTCGGGGTAACCGGGGAGCTGTTTTTT.